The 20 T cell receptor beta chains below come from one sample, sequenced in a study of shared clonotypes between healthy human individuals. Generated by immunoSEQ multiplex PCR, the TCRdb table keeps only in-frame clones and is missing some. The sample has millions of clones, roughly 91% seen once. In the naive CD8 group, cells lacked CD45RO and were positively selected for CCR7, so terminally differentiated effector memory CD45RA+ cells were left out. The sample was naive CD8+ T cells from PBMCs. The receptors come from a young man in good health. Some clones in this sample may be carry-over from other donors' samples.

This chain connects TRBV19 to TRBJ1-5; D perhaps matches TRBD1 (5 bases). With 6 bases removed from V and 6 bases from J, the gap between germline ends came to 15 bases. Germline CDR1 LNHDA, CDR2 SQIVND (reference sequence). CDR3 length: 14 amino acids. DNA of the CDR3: TGTGCCAGTAGGGTTGGAGGGGCCACTCAGCCCCAGCATTTT. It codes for CASRVGGATQPQHF.

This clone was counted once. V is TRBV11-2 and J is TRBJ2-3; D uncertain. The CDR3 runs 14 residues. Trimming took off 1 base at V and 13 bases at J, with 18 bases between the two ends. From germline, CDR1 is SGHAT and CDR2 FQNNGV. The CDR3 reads CASSLGTAASVEYF. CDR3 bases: TGTGCCAGCAGCTTAGGCACGGCAGCGTCCGTGGAGTATTTT.

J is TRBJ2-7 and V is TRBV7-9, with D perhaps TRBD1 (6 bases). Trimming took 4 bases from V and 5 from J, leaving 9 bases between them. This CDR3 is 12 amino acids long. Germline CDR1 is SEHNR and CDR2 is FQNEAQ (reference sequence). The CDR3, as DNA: TGTGCCAGCAGCTCAACAGGGCACGAGCAGTACTTC. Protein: CASSSTGHEQYF.

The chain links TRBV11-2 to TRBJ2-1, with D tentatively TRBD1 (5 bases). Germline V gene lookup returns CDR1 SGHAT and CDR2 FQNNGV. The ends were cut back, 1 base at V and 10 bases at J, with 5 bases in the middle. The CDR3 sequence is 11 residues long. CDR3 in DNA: TGTGCCAGCAGCTTAGGACAGGAGCAGTTCTTC. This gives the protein CASSLGQEQFF.

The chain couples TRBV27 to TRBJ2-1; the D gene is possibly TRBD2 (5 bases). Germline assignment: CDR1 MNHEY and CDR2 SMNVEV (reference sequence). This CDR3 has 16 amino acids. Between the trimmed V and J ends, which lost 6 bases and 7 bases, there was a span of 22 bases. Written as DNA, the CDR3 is TGTGCCAGCAGGCTCCTCAGAAACGGACTTGAAAATGAGCAGTTCTTC. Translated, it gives CASRLLRNGLENEQFF.

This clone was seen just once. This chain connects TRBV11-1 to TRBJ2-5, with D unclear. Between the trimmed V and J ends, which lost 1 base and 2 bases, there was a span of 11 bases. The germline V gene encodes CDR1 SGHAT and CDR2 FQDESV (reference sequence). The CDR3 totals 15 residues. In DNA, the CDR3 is TGTGCCAGCAGCTTAGTACCCGCACCGCAAGAGACCCAGTACTTC. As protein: CASSLVPAPQETQYF.

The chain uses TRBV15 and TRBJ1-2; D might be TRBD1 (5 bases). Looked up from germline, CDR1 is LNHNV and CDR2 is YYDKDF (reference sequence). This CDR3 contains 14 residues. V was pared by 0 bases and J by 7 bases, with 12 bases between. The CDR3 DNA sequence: TGTGCCACCAGCAGAGATCGGAGGGGTTTTGGCTACACCTTC. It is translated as CATSRDRRGFGYTF.

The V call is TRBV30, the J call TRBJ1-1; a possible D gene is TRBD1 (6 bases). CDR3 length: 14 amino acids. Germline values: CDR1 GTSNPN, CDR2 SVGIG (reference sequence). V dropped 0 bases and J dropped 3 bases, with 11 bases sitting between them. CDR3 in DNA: TGTGCCTGGAGTGTGCTGGGGGCTGACACTGAAGCTTTCTTT. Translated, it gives CAWSVLGADTEAFF.

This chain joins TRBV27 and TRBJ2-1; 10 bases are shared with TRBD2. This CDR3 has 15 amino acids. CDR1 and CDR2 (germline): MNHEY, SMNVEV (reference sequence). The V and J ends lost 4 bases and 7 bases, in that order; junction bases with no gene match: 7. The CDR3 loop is CASSSLAGVLNEQFF. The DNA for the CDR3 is TGTGCCAGCAGTTCCCTAGCGGGAGTATTAAATGAGCAGTTCTTC.

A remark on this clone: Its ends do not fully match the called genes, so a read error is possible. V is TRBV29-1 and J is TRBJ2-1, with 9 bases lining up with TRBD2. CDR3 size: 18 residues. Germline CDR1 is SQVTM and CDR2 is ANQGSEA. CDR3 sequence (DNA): TGCAGCGTTGGAGCTAGCGGGAACCCTTTTAACTCCTACAATGAACAGTTCTTC. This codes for CSVGASGNPFNSYNEQFF.

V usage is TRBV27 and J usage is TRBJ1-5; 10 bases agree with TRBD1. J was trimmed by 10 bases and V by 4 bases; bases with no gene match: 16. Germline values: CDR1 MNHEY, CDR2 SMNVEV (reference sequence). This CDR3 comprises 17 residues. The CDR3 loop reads CASSWGQGRPMNLPQHF. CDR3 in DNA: TGTGCCAGCAGTTGGGGACAGGGGAGACCAATGAATCTCCCCCAGCATTTT.

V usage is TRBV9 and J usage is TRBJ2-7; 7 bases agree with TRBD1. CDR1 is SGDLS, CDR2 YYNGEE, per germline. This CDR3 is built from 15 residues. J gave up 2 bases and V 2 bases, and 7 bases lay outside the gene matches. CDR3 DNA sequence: TGTGCCAGCAGCGTGACAGGGTCCCCAACCTACGAGCAGTACTTC. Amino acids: CASSVTGSPTYEQYF.

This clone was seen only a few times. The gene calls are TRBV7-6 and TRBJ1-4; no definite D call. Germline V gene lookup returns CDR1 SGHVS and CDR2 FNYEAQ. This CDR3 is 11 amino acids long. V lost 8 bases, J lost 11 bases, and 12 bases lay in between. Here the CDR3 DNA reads TGTGCCAGCGGCAAGCAAGGCAAACTGTTTTTT. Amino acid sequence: CASGKQGKLFF.

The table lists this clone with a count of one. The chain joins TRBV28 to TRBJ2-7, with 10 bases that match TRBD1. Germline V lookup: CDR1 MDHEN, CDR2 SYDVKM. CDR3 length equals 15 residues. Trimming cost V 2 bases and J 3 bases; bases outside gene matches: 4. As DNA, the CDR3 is TGTGCCAGCAGTTTAGACAGGGGGCTTTACTACGAGCAGTACTTC. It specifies CASSLDRGLYYEQYF.

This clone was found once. The CDR3 is CASSSWREGLGETQYF. The CDR3 DNA reads TGCGCCAGCAGCTCTTGGCGGGAGGGCCTTGGGGAGACCCAGTACTTC. The chain uses TRBV5-1 and TRBJ2-5; TRBD2 matches at 9 bases. V gave up 3 bases and J gave up 5 bases; unmatched junction bases: 11. In germline, CDR1 is SGHRS, CDR2 YFSETQ. This CDR3 is built from 16 residues.

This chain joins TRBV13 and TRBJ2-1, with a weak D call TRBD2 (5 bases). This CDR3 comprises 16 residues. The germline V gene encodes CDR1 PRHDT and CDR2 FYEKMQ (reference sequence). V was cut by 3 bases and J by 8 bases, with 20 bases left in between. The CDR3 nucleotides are TGTGCCAGCAGCTTCCGGGGTAGTCCTTCCTGGGATGAGCAGTTCTTC. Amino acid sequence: CASSFRGSPSWDEQFF.

The CDR3 loop is CASSPRWGDNEQFF. As DNA, the CDR3 is TGTGCCAGCAGCCCCCGTTGGGGTGACAATGAGCAGTTCTTC. The chain joins TRBV4-2 to TRBJ2-1; no firm D call. Germline CDR1 reads LGHNA; CDR2 reads YNFKEQ. V gave up 4 bases and J gave up 5 bases, with 12 bases separating them. This CDR3 has 14 amino acids.

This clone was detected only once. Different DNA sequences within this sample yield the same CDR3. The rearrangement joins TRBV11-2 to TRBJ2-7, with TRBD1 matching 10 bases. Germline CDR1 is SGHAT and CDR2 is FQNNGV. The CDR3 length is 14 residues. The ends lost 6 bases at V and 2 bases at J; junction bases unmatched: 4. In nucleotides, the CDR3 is TGTGCCAGCAGTCTCGGACAGGGGGCCTACGAGCAGTACTTC. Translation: CASSLGQGAYEQYF.

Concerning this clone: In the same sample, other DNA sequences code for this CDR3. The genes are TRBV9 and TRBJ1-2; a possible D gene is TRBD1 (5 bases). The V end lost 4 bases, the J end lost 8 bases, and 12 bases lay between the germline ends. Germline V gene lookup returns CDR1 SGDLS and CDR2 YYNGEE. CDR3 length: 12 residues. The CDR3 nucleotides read TGTGCCAGCAGCTTAGGGGTCTACGGCTACACCTTC. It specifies CASSLGVYGYTF. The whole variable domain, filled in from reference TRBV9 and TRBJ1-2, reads DSGVTQTPKHLITATGQRVTLRCSPRSGDLSVYWYQQSLDQGLQFLIQYYNGEERAKGNILERFSAQQFPDLHSELNLSSLELGDSALYFCASSLGVYGYTFGSGTRLTVV.

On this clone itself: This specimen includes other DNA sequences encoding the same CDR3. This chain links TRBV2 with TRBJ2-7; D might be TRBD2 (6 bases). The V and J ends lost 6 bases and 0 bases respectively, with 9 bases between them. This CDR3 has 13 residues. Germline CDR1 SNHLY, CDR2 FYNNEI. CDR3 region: CASRRGSSYEQYF. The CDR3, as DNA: TGTGCCAGCAGGCGGGGCAGCTCCTACGAGCAGTACTTC.